Sequencing of this T cell receptor (beta chain) was carried out in a study of beta chain features in type 1 diabetes (dated by TCRdb to 2017 to 2018). For the wider study: Mean age, gender distribution, total cell number and subset yield were not different between patients and healthy donors. A total of 100 million to 110 million sorted cells were examined across all samples, and a strong correlation was observed between cell number per subset and RNA yield. Naive and central memory subsets were obtained from all 30 or so donors, but regulatory and stem cell-like memory subsets were isolated from only 8 patients and roughly 8 healthy donors. In the study, recently diagnosed type 1 diabetes patients and matched healthy donors were compared on the TCRB repertoires of their sorted circulating CD4+ T cell subsets. General findings and caveats noted by the study authors: The naive, central memory and regulatory TCRB repertoires appeared to resemble one another more closely among patients than among healthy donors. Fewer insertions and more nucleotide deletions at VDJ recombination sites were observed in patients with type 1 diabetes, implying thymic rearrangement abnormalities. HLA sub-analyses involved small numbers of individuals, so any influence of HLA type on TCRB rearrangement remained unresolved. Shorter templates might have been favored by PCR, but patient and control samples were amplified and corrected together, so both groups would have been affected equally by any skew. Because cDNA rather than genomic DNA was sequenced, highly expressing activated cells could have been over-represented, although no difference in activation and CD3 levels was found between groups. In all four CD4+ subsets, TCRB CDR3 length was moderately but significantly shorter in type 1 diabetes patients.

From each donor, a single peripheral blood sample of approximately 0.11 L on average was drawn into heparinised tubes. A BD FACSAria II and a panel including CD45RO, CCR7, CD25, CD127, CD95 and CD27 were used to sort naive, central memory, regulatory and stem cell-like memory CD4+ T cells. All sorted populations exceeded 98% purity. PBMCs were separated immediately by Lymphoprep density gradient centrifugation and were stained directly, without being cultured. So that batch effects would be minimized, each experiment stained and sorted samples in pairs, pairing one healthy donor with one patient. The germline V gene specifies SGHRS as CDR1 and YFSETQ as CDR2. The CDR3 contains 14 residues, cysteine and phenylalanine counted. Only the CDR3 DNA stays, 42 bases, in frame from base 1. V and J lose 6 bases and 0 bases, and a span of 10 bases separates them. This clone was observed a handful of times. Its antigen has not been determined. Base qualities are missing; no much larger clone stands one base away.

The entire isolated RNA was reverse transcribed using the High Capacity cDNA Reverse Transcription Kit, and thus expressed TCRB transcripts were sequenced. Naive, central memory and regulatory T cell samples underwent deep immunoSEQ sequencing, averaging about 3.57 million total reads per sample. After sorted cells were lysed in RLT buffer, RNA was extracted with DNase-treated RNeasy Micro or Mini kits, with the choice depending on cell number. Each cell subset was processed separately to prevent cross-contamination, with patient and healthy donor samples processed together. Using the immunoSEQ multiplex PCR, TCRB sequences were amplified from cDNA into 87-bp fragments spanning the CDR3 region. Sequencing of the amplicons was done on the Illumina HiSeq platform. The original methods were these. PCR bias was corrected computationally using synthetic template baselines, and reads within Hamming distance 2 were collapsed, with unmergeable singletons discarded. Reads were aligned against IMGT to assign V, D and J genes, CDR3 length and insertions or deletions at six rearrangement sites. Within each subset, clonotype counts were normalized to the number of sorted cells before true diversity and Gini coefficients were calculated with the tcR R package. Repertoire sharing was quantified using the overlap coefficient calculated on TCRB nucleotide sequences. As a proxy for the pre-selection repertoire, out-of-frame TCRB sequences from naive cells were analyzed. Entries here come from immuneACCESS through TCRdb and include only in-frame sequences with V and J called. Some clones fail to appear in such tables; in the studies checked, an unresolved V gene covers under half of the shortfall, and the cause of the remainder is unknown. D and trimming come from the DNA, and the V and J calls and clone size come from that table. The sample yields 400,000 or so clones; 10% to 15% were counted once. Of the sample, roughly 0.0097% is held by the ten largest clones.

The sequence is built from TRBV5-1 and TRBJ2-1; perhaps TRBD1 is the D gene, with 6 bases matching. The sample taken for sequencing was naive CD4+ T cells from blood. The cell subset or site label corresponds to: true naive CD4+ T cells. This TCR came from a woman younger than 30 with type 1 diabetes. In nucleotide form, the sequence is TGCGCCAGCACCCGGGACACCTCCTACAATGAGCAGTTCTTC. Its protein reads: CASTRDTSYNEQFF.